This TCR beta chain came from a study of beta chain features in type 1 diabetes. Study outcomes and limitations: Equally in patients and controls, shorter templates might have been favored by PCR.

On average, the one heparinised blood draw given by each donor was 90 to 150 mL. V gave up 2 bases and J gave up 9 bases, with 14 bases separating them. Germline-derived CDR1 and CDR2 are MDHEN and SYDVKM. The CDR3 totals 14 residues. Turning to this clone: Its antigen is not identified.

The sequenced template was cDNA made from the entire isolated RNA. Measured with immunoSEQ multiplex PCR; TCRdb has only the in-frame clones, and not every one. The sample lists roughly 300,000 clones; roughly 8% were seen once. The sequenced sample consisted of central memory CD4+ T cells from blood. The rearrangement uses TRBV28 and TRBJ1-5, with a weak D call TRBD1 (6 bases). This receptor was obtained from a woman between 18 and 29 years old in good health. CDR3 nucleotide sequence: TGTGCCAGCAGTTTAGAACAGGGAGTAAGGCCCCAGCATTTT. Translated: CASSLEQGVRPQHF.